One sample yielded the 21 T cell receptor beta chains listed below, sequenced in a study of blood T cell repertoires in COVID-19 (TCRdb year 2020). The library was obtained by the immunoSEQ multiplex PCR assay. Here the immuneACCESS table is served through TCRdb, limited to in-frame sequences with V and J called. Missing clones are a known gap in these copies; in checked studies unresolved V genes cover under half, and the rest lacks a known reason. This sample gives under 80,000 clones in total; 88% of them show up just once. The top ten clones comprise approximately 1.4% of the sample. What was sequenced was peripheral blood. Source of these receptors: a human donor in a cohort sampled during active COVID-19.

The chain uses TRBV7-8 and TRBJ1-3; 7 nucleotides agree with TRBD1. CDR1 SGHVS and CDR2 FQNEAQ come from the germline V gene. V shed 4 bases, J shed 7 bases, and the junction held 10 bases outside the gene matches. The CDR3 spans 15 residues. The CDR3 DNA reads TGTGCCAGCAGCTCCAGGGTACAGGGGTTTAACACCATATATTTT. This codes for CASSSRVQGFNTIYF.

The CDR3, as DNA: TGTGCCAGCAGCCTCGCCACCGACAGGGGGCAGGAGACCCAGTACTTC. This gives the protein CASSLATDRGQETQYF. This chain links TRBV28 with TRBJ2-5, with 10 bases lining up with TRBD1. Germline V CDR1 and CDR2: MDHEN, SYDVKM. The trim removed 6 bases at V and 5 bases at J, leaving 12 bases unmatched. This CDR3 has 16 amino acids.

This rearrangement joins TRBV5-4 to TRBJ2-1, with TRBD2 identical over 7 bases. CDR3 length: 16 amino acids. V was pared by 5 bases and J by 6 bases, with 14 bases of the junction left unmatched. In germline, CDR1 is SGHNT, CDR2 YYREEE (reference sequence). CDR3 nucleotides: TGTGCCAGCAGGCCTTCCGGGCTAGCGGACACCAATGAGCAGTTCTTC. Protein: CASRPSGLADTNEQFF.

The chain combines TRBV18 with TRBJ2-1; 7 bases line up with TRBD1. J was trimmed by 8 bases and V by 2 bases; bases with no gene match: 3. CDR3 length: 13 amino acids. The germline CDR1 and CDR2 sequences are KGHSH and LQKENI. In DNA, the CDR3 is TGTGCCAGCTCACCAAACAGGGGACATGAGCAGTTCTTC. Translating gives CASSPNRGHEQFF.

The rearrangement uses TRBV5-5 and TRBJ2-7; TRBD1 matches 7 bases. The CDR3 contains 16 residues. Germline V gene data show CDR1 as SGHKS and CDR2 as YYEKEE (reference sequence). The ends lost 2 bases at V and 5 bases at J; junction bases unmatched: 13. The CDR3 loop reads CASSFSLGRDSDEQYF. As DNA, the CDR3 is TGTGCCAGCAGCTTCAGTTTAGGTCGGGACAGTGACGAGCAGTACTTC. Full variable domain (remainder filled in from reference TRBV5-5 and TRBJ2-7): DAGVTQSPTHLIKTRGQQVTLRCSPISGHKSVSWYQQVLGQGPQFIFQYYEKEERGRGNFPDRFSARQFPNYSSELNVNALLLGDSALYLCASSFSLGRDSDEQYFGPGTRLTVT.

The CDR3 DNA follows: TGCAGTGCTAGTGGGGCTAGCGGGTCGGCAGATACGCAGTATTTT. It is translated as CSASGASGSADTQYF. The chain carries TRBV20-1 and TRBJ2-3; 8 bases map to TRBD2. The ends lost 3 bases at V and 4 bases at J; junction bases unmatched: 9. The CDR3 is made up of 15 amino acids. In germline, CDR1 is DFQATT, CDR2 SNEGSKA (reference sequence).

The V gene is TRBV11-2, the J gene TRBJ1-4; no clear D gene. The V end was cut by 1 base, the J end by 1 base, with 7 bases between. Germline CDR1 reads SGHAT; CDR2 reads FQNNGV. This CDR3 region has 15 residues. The CDR3 coding sequence is TGTGCCAGCAGCTTAGCGGGGAGAACTAATGAAAAACTGTTTTTT. Translation gives CASSLAGRTNEKLFF. Full variable domain (missing parts from reference TRBV11-2 and TRBJ1-4): EAGVAQSPRYKIIEKRQSVAFWCNPISGHATLYWYQQILGQGPKLLIQFQNNGVVDDSQLPKDRFSAERLKGVDSTLKIQPAKLEDSAVYLCASSLAGRTNEKLFFGSGTQLSVL.

CDR3 nucleotides: TGTGCCACGGATGTTGAGGAGGTCCGGGAAAAACTGTTTTTT. Translating it yields CATDVEEVREKLFF. The chain recombines TRBV3-1 (or the pseudogene TRBV3-2) with TRBJ1-4, with D uncertain. The germline gives CDR1 LGHDT, CDR2 YNNKEL (reference sequence). The V end lost 10 bases, the J end lost 8 bases, and 20 bases lay between the germline ends. The CDR3 has 14 amino acids.

The chain carries TRBV6-5 and TRBJ2-7; 7 bases align to TRBD1. Germline lookup yields CDR1 MNHEY and CDR2 SVGAGI. After removal of 6 bases from V and 5 bases from J, the junction contained 7 bases not matched to a gene. The CDR3 has 13 residues. CDR3 sequence: CASRRQGPDEQYF. DNA of the CDR3: TGTGCCAGCAGGAGACAGGGTCCGGACGAGCAGTACTTC.

This chain links TRBV5-6 with TRBJ2-7; D is unresolved. In germline, CDR1 is SGHDT, CDR2 YYEEEE. The CDR3 length is 13 residues. Trimming cost V 0 bases and J 2 bases, with 6 bases left between them. This CDR3 reads CASSLGGPYEQYF. In nucleotides, the CDR3 is TGTGCCAGCAGCTTGGGCGGCCCCTACGAGCAGTACTTC.

The rearrangement links TRBV5-4 to TRBJ2-5; tentative D call: TRBD2 (6 bases). The CDR3 runs to 15 residues. V was trimmed by 1 base and J by 5 bases, leaving 15 bases between them. Germline V gives CDR1 SGHNT, CDR2 YYREEE (reference sequence). The chain's CDR3 is CASSLSPGGKETQYF. CDR3 sequence (DNA): TGTGCCAGCAGCTTGTCCCCTGGGGGGAAGGAGACCCAGTACTTC. Using reference TRBV5-4 and TRBJ2-5 for the parts outside the CDR3, the full variable domain is ETGVTQSPTHLIKTRGQQVTLRCSSQSGHNTVSWYQQALGQGPQFIFQYYREEENGRGNFPPRFSGLQFPNYSSELNVNALELDDSALYLCASSLSPGGKETQYFGPGTRLLVL.

This chain links TRBV19 with TRBJ1-5; 8 nucleotides match TRBD1. The CDR3 sequence is 15 residues long. CDR1 and CDR2 from the germline V gene are LNHDA and SQIVND (reference sequence). J lost 2 bases, V lost 3 bases, and 3 bases had no gene match. DNA for the CDR3: TGTGCCAGTAGTATGGGACAGGTCCGCAATCAGCCCCAGCATTTT. Translated, it gives CASSMGQVRNQPQHF. The whole variable domain, filled in from reference TRBV19 and TRBJ1-5, reads DGGITQSPKYLFRKEGQNVTLSCEQNLNHDAMYWYRQDPGQGLRLIYYSQIVNDFQKGDIAEGYSVSREKKESFPLTVTSAQKNPTAFYLCASSMGQVRNQPQHFGDGTRLSIL.

The rearrangement joins TRBV3-1 (or the pseudogene TRBV3-2) to TRBJ2-3; D may be TRBD2 (6 bases). CDR1 LGHDT and CDR2 YNNKEL come from the germline V gene (reference sequence). Trimming took off 11 bases at V and 1 base at J, with 22 bases between the two ends. The CDR3 totals 16 residues. CDR3 residues: CAAGDSGSRGTDTQYF. The CDR3 DNA follows: TGTGCCGCGGGCGATAGCGGAAGCCGGGGCACAGATACGCAGTATTTT.

This chain uses TRBV7-9 with TRBJ2-5, with 13 bases matching TRBD2. The CDR3 is 16 amino acids. Germline V gene data show CDR1 as SEHNR and CDR2 as FQNEAQ (reference sequence). Unmatched junction bases numbered 6, after V lost 3 bases and J lost 5 bases. The CDR3 here is CASSFPGLAGVETQYF. As DNA, the CDR3 is TGTGCCAGCAGCTTCCCTGGACTAGCGGGAGTTGAGACCCAGTACTTC.

The chain employs TRBV11-2 and TRBJ2-7; the match to TRBD2 covers 9 bases. V lost 1 base and J lost 6; bases outside the gene matches: 7. The CDR3 contains 15 residues. In germline, CDR1 is SGHAT, CDR2 FQNNGV. The CDR3 loop is CASSLGASGIREQYV. The CDR3 coding sequence is TGTGCCAGCAGCTTAGGGGCTAGCGGGATTCGCGAGCAGTACGTC.

This clone showed up just once. J is TRBJ1-2 and V is TRBV25-1, with a tentative D call TRBD1 (5 bases). V was pared by 0 bases and J by 11 bases, with 16 bases between. The CDR3 covers 14 residues. Germline lookup yields CDR1 MGHDK and CDR2 SYGVNS. CDR3 sequence: CASSEYEGPRGYTF. CDR3 sequence (DNA): TGTGCCAGCAGTGAATATGAAGGACCCCGGGGGTACACCTTC.

This chain joins TRBV9 and TRBJ1-2; the D gene is possibly TRBD1 (6 bases). In germline, CDR1 is SGDLS, CDR2 YYNGEE. The CDR3 totals 14 residues. V lost 3 bases, J lost 2 bases, and 11 bases lay in between. DNA of the CDR3: TGTGCCAGCAGCGGGCCAGACAGGAACTATGGCTACACCTTC. Its translation is CASSGPDRNYGYTF. The entire variable domain, with the rest obtained from reference TRBV9 and TRBJ1-2, is as follows: DSGVTQTPKHLITATGQRVTLRCSPRSGDLSVYWYQQSLDQGLQFLIQYYNGEERAKGNILERFSAQQFPDLHSELNLSSLELGDSALYFCASSGPDRNYGYTFGSGTRLTVV.

The rearrangement links TRBV5-4 to TRBJ2-7; perhaps TRBD2 as D (6 bases). V dropped 3 bases and J dropped 2 bases, with 12 bases sitting between them. Germline CDR1 is SGHNT and CDR2 is YYREEE (reference sequence). This CDR3 spans 14 amino acids. As DNA, the CDR3 is TGTGCCAGCAGCTCCAGGCGGGATCCCTACGAGCAGTACTTC. This codes for CASSSRRDPYEQYF.

The chain couples TRBV5-1 to TRBJ2-5, with TRBD2 as a possible D gene (6 bases). V lost 1 base and J 5 bases, leaving 15 bases between the germline ends. Germline V gene sequence: CDR1 SGHRS, CDR2 YFSETQ. The CDR3 runs to 15 residues. The CDR3 loop reads CASSLSTGVIETQYF. For the CDR3, the DNA is TGCGCCAGCAGCTTGTCAACGGGGGTAATCGAGACCCAGTACTTC.

J is TRBJ2-5 and V is TRBV24-1, with TRBD1 identical over 9 bases. Germline V gene lookup returns CDR1 KGHDR and CDR2 SFDVKD. V lost 6 bases, J lost 4 bases, and 5 bases stayed unmatched. This CDR3 has 14 amino acids. CDR3 DNA: TGTGCCACCAGTACAGGGGGCGGAGGAGAGACCCAGTACTTC. Protein: CATSTGGGGETQYF.

This chain links TRBV11-2 with TRBJ2-7, with D possibly being TRBD2 (6 bases). Between the trimmed V and J ends, which lost 5 bases and 4 bases, there was a span of 12 bases. Germline V gene sequence: CDR1 SGHAT, CDR2 FQNNGV. The CDR3 extends over 13 amino acids. For the CDR3, the DNA is TGTGCCAGCAGCCCCCTTGGAGGGTACGAGCAGTACTTC. Encoded protein: CASSPLGGYEQYF.